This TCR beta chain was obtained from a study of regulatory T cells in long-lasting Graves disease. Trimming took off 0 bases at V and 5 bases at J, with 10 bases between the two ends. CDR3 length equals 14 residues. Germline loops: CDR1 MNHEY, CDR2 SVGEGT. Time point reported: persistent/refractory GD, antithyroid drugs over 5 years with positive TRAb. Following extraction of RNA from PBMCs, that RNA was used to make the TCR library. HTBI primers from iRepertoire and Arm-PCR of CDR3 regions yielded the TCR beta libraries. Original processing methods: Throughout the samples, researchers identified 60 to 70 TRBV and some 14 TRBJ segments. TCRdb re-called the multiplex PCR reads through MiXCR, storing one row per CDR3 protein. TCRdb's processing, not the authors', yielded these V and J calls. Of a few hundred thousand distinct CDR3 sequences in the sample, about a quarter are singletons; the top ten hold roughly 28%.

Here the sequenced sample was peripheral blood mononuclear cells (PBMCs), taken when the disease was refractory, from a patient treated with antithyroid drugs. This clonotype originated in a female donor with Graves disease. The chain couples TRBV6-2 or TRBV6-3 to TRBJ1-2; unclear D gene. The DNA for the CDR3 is TGTGCCAGCAGTTACTCGAATTCTCCGTATGGCTACACCTTC. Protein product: CASSYSNSPYGYTF.